This TCR beta chain was captured in a study of cytomegalovirus exposure and HLA in healthy donors. Study details: A previous analysis identified approximately 110 million unique TCR beta sequences derived from around 200 million T cells. Whole-study results and caveats: Presence/absence analyses assumed roughly uniform sequencing depth across donors.

V gave up 3 bases and J gave up 1 base; unmatched junction bases: 8. CDR1 is KGHSH and CDR2 is LQKENI in the germline V gene. The CDR3 sequence is 17 residues long. PCR used 60 Vbeta primers and 13 Jbeta primers. The data were produced by immunoSEQ multiplex PCR, yet TCRdb's version contains in-frame clones alone and is incomplete. The listing records under 250,000 clones. For this clone: Its antigen is as yet unknown.

The sequenced material came from PBMCs. This receptor was identified in a girl aged 2-10 years in good health and CMV-seropositive. The chain employs TRBV18 and TRBJ2-2, with 7 nucleotides matching TRBD1. The CDR3 DNA is TGTGCCAGCTCACCCTTCGACAGGGTCGGGAACACCGGGGAGCTGTTTTTT. It specifies CASSPFDRVGNTGELFF.